This TCR beta chain was captured in a study of blood T cells in healthy people across ages. CDR1 and CDR2 (germline): MGHDK, SYGVNS. CDR3 length equals 16 residues. Researchers collected about 10 milliliters of peripheral blood from every single donor. Of note for this clonotype: The antigen is undetermined. A much larger clone lies one base from this, so it may be a read error.

Together with a sample-barcoded 5' primer, a J-beta primer mix was included in a second PCR lasting roughly 6 to 12 cycles. Via MiXCR, TCRdb re-called the 5' RACE reads, giving one row per CDR3 protein. Of 650,000 to 1,000,000 distinct CDR3 sequences listed, 35% to 40% are singletons. General study points: Expanded clonotype changes were possibly confounded by unknown donor CMV status. When set beside aged donors, long-lived donors presented more naive CD4+ cells and higher diversity.

Sequenced: blood. The sequence was obtained from a man younger than 35 in good health. This chain uses TRBV25-1 with TRBJ2-7, with a possible D match to TRBD1 (7 bases). The CDR3 spells CAGSVRAGGILSEQYF. The CDR3 nucleotides read TGTGCCGGCAGTGTCCGGGCAGGGGGGATTCTCAGCGAGCAGTACTTC.